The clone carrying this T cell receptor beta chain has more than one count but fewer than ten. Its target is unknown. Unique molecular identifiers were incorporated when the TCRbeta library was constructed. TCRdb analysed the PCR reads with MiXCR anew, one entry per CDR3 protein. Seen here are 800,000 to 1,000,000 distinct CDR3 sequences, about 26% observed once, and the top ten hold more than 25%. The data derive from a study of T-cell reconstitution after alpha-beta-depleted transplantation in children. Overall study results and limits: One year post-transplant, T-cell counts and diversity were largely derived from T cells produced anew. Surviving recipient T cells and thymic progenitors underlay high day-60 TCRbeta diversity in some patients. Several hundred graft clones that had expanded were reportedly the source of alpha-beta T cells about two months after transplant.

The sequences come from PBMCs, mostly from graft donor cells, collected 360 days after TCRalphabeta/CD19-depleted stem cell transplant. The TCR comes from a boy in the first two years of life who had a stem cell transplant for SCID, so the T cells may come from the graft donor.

CDR3: CASSLKGAGANVLTF. Here the CDR3 DNA reads TGTGCCAGCAGCTTAAAGGGTGCTGGGGCCAACGTCCTGACTTTC. The V call is TRBV5-6, the J call TRBJ2-6, with D unclear. Germline loops: CDR1 SGHDT, CDR2 YYEEEE. Between the trimmed V and J ends, which lost 2 bases and 2 bases, there was a span of 8 bases. The length of the CDR3 is 15 residues.